These T cell receptor beta chains were read from a single sample in a study of T cell responses to AZD1222 COVID-19 vaccine. Some clones are missing from TCRdb's copy, which holds only in-frame ones; the method was immunoSEQ multiplex PCR. The table has approximately 150,000 clones, 85% to 95% seen once. The material was peripheral blood, obtained on day 0 of AZD1222 vaccination. All receptors derive from an adult in good health. Both conserved end residues are part of each CDR3. A D gene is named only where the DNA matches it firmly.

d_call j_call v_call cdr3_aa cdr3_nt
TRBD1 TRBJ1-6 TRBV5-6 CASSPDRDRINSPLHF TGTGCCAGCAGCCCAGACCGGGACAGGATCAATTCACCCCTCCACTTT
NA TRBJ1-4 TRBV9 CASSVGRRGGDEKLFF TGTGCCAGCAGCGTAGGACGGCGAGGGGGGGATGAAAAACTGTTTTTT
NA TRBJ1-1 TRBV18 CASSRDGDTEAFF TGTGCCAGCTCACGGGACGGCGACACTGAAGCTTTCTTT
NA TRBJ2-1 TRBV7-2 CASSPSTLYNEQFF TGTGCCAGCAGCCCATCGACTCTCTACAATGAGCAGTTCTTC
NA TRBJ1-2 TRBV4-3 CASSQDLGVGNYGYTF TGCGCCAGCAGCCAAGATTTGGGGGTGGGAAACTATGGCTACACCTTC
TRBD2 TRBJ2-1 TRBV10-2 CASSESHTGTRPNEQFF TGCGCCAGCAGTGAGTCCCACACCGGGACTAGGCCCAATGAGCAGTTCTTC
TRBD2 TRBJ2-3 TRBV19 CASSARRLAASTDTQYF TGTGCCAGTAGTGCCCGCAGACTAGCGGCTAGCACAGATACGCAGTATTTT
NA TRBJ2-7 TRBV24-1 CATIVRAYEQYF TGTGCCACCATAGTCCGAGCCTACGAGCAGTACTTC
TRBD2 TRBJ2-1 TRBV19 CASSIERGTSGQFF TGTGCCAGTAGTATAGAGAGAGGTACTAGCGGCCAGTTCTTC
NA TRBJ1-2 TRBV6-5 CASSYSGVGYTF TGTGCCAGCAGTTACTCAGGGGTCGGCTACACCTTC